A selection of T cell receptor beta chains follows, all from one sample in a study of human T cells and chemical hapten exposure. Using its own MiXCR run on the RACE reads, TCRdb lists one record per CDR3 protein. The data show about 89,000 distinct CDR3 sequences, about 11% seen once. This sample comprised whole blood, obtained in connection with sensitization to the hapten diphenylcyclopropenone (DPC). All receptors derive from a middle-aged man with alopecia areata. Some clones in this sample may be carry-over from other donors' samples. Each CDR3 is given with its conserved first and last residue. D genes are given only for firm matches. Size is omitted from some rows. Given values are once, few, many or a class for expanded clones.

size,V,J,D,CDR3,DNA
few,TRBV20-1,TRBJ2-1,TRBD1,CSATGQGVIEQFF,TGCAGTGCTACAGGACAGGGTGTTATTGAGCAGTTCTTC
few,TRBV30,TRBJ2-6,-,CAWSVRLGIPGANVLTF,TGTGCCTGGAGTGTACGACTAGGAATCCCCGGGGCCAACGTCCTGACTTTC
few,TRBV7-9,TRBJ2-5,TRBD1,CASSLQGRETQYF,TGTGCCAGCAGCCTACAGGGGCGGGAGACCCAGTACTTC
-,TRBV6-5,TRBJ2-1,TRBD2,CASSPRGAGSSYNEQFF,TGTGCCAGCAGTCCCCGGGGAGCGGGGAGCTCCTACAATGAGCAGTTCTTC
few,TRBV7-2,TRBJ2-4,-,CASSSETVLAKNIQYF,TGTGCCAGCAGCTCCGAGACAGTTCTAGCCAAAAACATTCAGTACTTC
few,TRBV6-1,TRBJ2-5,TRBD2,CASSPSSGRWETQYF,TGTGCCAGCAGCCCTTCTAGCGGGAGATGGGAGACCCAGTACTTC
many,TRBV20-1,TRBJ1-6,-,CSARDLANPNNSPLHF,TGCAGTGCTAGAGATTTGGCCAATCCAAATAATTCACCCCTCCACTTT
-,TRBV6-2/TRBV6-3,TRBJ2-1,-,CASSYPPSSEQFF,TGTGCCAGCAGTTACCCCCCTTCTAGCGAGCAGTTCTTC
many,TRBV5-1,TRBJ2-3,-,CASSQGLSTDTQYF,TGCGCCAGCAGCCAAGGACTCAGCACAGATACGCAGTATTTT
once,TRBV9,TRBJ2-2,TRBD2,CASSAQLAGDTGELFF,TGTGCCAGCAGCGCACAGTTAGCGGGAGACACCGGGGAGCTGTTTTTT
-,TRBV6-2/TRBV6-3,TRBJ2-2,-,CATLVGGNTGELFF,TGTGCCACCCTCGTTGGGGGGAACACCGGGGAGCTGTTTTTT
-,TRBV30,TRBJ1-2,-,CAWTTTYGYTF,TGTGCCTGGACTACAACCTATGGCTACACCTTC
few,TRBV27,TRBJ1-5,-,CASSNDGGNNQPQHF,TGTGCCAGCAGTAATGACGGGGGGAACAATCAGCCCCAGCATTTT
few,TRBV9,TRBJ2-3,TRBD1,CASSVRGSTDTQYF,TGTGCCAGCAGCGTCAGGGGGTCAACAGATACGCAGTATTTT
few,TRBV20-1,TRBJ1-6,TRBD1,CSAGQVNSPLHF,TGCAGTGCTGGACAGGTCAATTCACCCCTCCACTTT